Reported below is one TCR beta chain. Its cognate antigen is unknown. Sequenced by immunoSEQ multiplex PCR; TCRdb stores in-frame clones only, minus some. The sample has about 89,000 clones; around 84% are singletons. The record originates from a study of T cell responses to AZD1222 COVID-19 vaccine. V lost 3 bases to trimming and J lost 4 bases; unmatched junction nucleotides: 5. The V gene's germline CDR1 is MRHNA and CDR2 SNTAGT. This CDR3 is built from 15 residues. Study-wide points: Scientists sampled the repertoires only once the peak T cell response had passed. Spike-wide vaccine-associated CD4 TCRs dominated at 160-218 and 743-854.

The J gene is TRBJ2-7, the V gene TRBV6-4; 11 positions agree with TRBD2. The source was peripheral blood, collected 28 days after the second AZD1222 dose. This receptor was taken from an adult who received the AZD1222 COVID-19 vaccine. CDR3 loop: CASSETSGSVYEQYF. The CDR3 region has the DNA TGTGCCAGCAGTGAAACTAGCGGGAGTGTATACGAGCAGTACTTC.